This T cell receptor (beta chain) is drawn from a study of blood T cells in healthy people across ages. The CDR3 extends over 15 amino acids. Germline V CDR1 and CDR2: SGHRS, YFSETQ. Losses at the gene ends were 1 base for V and 8 bases for J; bases not matched to a gene: 5. Sample-barcoded 5' priming and a J-beta primer mix drove a second PCR of 7 to 11 cycles. A template-switch adaptor containing 12 random nucleotides labeled each cDNA molecule. MiXCR, applied by TCRdb to the 5' RACE reads, yields one record per CDR3 protein. Found here are approximately 1.5 million distinct CDR3 sequences, 30% to 40% of them singletons; the top ten hold approximately 10%. This clonotype was observed a handful of times.

The chain links TRBV5-1 to TRBJ1-6, with TRBD1 matching over 8 bases. This clonotype originated in a woman aged 25 to 39 in good health. Sequencing was performed on blood. The CDR3 reads CASSLLQGADSPLHF. As DNA, the CDR3 is TGCGCCAGCAGCTTGTTGCAGGGGGCCGATTCACCCCTCCACTTT.